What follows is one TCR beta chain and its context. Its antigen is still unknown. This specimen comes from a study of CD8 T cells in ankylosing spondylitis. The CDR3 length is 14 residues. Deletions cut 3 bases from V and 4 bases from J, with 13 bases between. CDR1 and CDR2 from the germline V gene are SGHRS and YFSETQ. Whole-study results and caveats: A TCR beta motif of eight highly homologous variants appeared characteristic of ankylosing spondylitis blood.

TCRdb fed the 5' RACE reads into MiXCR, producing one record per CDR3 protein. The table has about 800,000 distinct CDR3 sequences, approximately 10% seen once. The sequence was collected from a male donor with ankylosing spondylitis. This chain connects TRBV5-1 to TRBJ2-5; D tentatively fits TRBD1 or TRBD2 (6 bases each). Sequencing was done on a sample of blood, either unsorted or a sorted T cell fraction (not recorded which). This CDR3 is CASSSIQGGETQYF. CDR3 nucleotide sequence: TGCGCCAGCAGCTCGATACAGGGAGGAGAGACCCAGTACTTC.